This T cell receptor beta chain was identified during a study of CD8 T cells in Susac syndrome. Details on this clonotype: Antigen unknown.

CD8+ and CD4+ T cells from blood underwent TCR beta sequencing. The authors negatively isolated CD8+ and CD4+ T cells and FACS-enriched TEMRA cells. RNA was extracted with the RNeasy kit, and a quantity of about 0.45 to 1 ug was reverse transcribed using random hexamers. An immunoSEQ multiplex PCR generated amplified TCR beta CDR3 products spanning 54 Vbeta and 13 Jbeta. Each CDR3 protein gets one entry after TCRdb re-called the immunoSEQ multiplex PCR reads with MiXCR. The repertoire holds roughly 140,000 distinct CDR3 sequences, roughly 95% seen once, with 0.15% in the top ten. Germline V CDR1 and CDR2: MNHEY, SVGAGI. V lost 2 bases to trimming and J lost 5 bases; unmatched junction nucleotides: 1. This CDR3 region has 14 residues. Study results and caveats: The study recognized that its TCR sequencing and HLA analysis covered a relatively small number of individuals.

The clonotype was recovered from a human donor with multiple sclerosis. This rearrangement joins TRBV6-5 to TRBJ1-1; 11 bases are shared with TRBD1. The sequenced material came from CD8+ T cells from PBMCs. CDR3 nucleotide sequence: TGTGCCAGCAGTTACGGGACAGGGGGTACTGAAGCTTTCTTT. Its protein is CASSYGTGGTEAFF.